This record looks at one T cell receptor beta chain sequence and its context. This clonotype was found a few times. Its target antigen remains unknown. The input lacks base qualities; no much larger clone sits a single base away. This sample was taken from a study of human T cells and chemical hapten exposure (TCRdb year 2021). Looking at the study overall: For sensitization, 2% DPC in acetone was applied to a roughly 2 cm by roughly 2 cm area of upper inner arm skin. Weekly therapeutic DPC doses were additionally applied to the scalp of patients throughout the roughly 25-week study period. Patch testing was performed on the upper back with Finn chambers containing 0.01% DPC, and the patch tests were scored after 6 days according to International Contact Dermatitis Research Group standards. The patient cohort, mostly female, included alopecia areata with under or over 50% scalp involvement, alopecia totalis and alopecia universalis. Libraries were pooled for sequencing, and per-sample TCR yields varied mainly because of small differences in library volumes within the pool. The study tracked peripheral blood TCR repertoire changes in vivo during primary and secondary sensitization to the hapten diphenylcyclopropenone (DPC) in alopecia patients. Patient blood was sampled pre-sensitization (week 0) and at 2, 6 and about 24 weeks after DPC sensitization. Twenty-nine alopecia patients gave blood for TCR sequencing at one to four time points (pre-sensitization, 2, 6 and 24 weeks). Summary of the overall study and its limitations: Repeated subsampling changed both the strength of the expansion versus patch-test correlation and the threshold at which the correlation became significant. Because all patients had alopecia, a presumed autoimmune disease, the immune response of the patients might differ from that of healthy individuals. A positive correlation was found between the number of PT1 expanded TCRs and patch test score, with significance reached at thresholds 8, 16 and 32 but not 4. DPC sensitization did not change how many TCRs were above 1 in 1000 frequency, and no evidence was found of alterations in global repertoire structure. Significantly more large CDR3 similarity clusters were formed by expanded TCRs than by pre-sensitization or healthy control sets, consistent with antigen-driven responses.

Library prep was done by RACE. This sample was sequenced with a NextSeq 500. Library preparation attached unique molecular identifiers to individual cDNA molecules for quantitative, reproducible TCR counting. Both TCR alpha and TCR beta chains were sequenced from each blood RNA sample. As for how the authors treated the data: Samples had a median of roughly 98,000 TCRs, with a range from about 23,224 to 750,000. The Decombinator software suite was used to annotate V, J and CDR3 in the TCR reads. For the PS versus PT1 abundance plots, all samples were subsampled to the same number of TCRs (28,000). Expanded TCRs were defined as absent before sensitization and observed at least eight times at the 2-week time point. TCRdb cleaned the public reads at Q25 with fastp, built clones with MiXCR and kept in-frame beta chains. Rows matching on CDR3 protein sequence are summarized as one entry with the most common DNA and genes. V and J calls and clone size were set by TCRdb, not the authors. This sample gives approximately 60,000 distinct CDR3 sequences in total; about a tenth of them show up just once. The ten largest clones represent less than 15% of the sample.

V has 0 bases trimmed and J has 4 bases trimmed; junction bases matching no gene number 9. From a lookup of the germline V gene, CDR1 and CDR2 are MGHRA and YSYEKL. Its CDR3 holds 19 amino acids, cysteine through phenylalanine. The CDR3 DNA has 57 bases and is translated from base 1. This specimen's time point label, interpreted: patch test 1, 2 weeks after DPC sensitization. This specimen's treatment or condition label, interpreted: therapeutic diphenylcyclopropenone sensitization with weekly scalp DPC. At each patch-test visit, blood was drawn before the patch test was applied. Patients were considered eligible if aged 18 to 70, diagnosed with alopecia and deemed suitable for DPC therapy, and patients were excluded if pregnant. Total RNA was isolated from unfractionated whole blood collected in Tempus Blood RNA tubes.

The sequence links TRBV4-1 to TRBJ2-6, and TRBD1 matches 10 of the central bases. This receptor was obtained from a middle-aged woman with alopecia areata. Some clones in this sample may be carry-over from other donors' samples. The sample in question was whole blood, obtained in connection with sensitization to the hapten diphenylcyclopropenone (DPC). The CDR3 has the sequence CASSQDGRDRGSGANVLTF. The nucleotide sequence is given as TGCGCCAGCAGCCAAGATGGCAGGGACAGGGGCTCCGGGGCCAACGTCCTGACTTTC.